The rows below give T cell receptor beta chains drawn from one sample of a study of T cell repertoires in cytomegalovirus infection. TCRdb reprocessed the reads via MiXCR and lists one record per CDR3 protein. In the table there are approximately 990,000 distinct CDR3 sequences, approximately 31% of which are singletons. What these receptors recognize is not known. The sample here was cultured CD8+ T cells from PBMCs, taken from culture after CMV antigen stimulation. These receptors originate from a human donor in good health (CMV status not recorded). Some clones in this sample may be carry-over from other donors' samples. Both conserved end residues are part of each CDR3. The order of the fields is V gene, clone size, CDR3 protein. For some rows the clone size is stated as once, few or many, or as a class when expanded; others skip it.

TRBV7-2 | . | CASSLWDSSTGELFF
TRBV5-4 | . | CASSPQTMNTEAFF
TRBV28 | . | CASSSPPGQINYNEQFF
TRBV25-1 | few | CASSEYRGVSEQFF
TRBV6-1 | many | CASSERQGLQPQHF
TRBV6-2/TRBV6-3 | . | CASTPRGDNHNEQFF
TRBV6-6 | . | CASSTGPGYTF
TRBV6-8 | once | CASSLNGGQGYTF
TRBV6-6 | . | CASSYGEGAGQPQHF
TRBV3-1 | . | CASSRNSGGKETQYF
TRBV6-5 | . | CASSSLFRPNGEHYNEQVF
TRBV6-6 | few | CASRGRGGAGNQPQHF
TRBV6-1 | few | CASSAYSYGYTF
TRBV6-6 | . | CTSSYGPGGVRPDTQYF
TRBV6-1 | . | CASSDRDRGPTGELFF
TRBV28 | . | CASSRRDSTDTQYF
TRBV7-2 | . | CASRPPVRGGGSEKLFF
TRBV11-2 | few | CASSSWSSGGRDTQYF
TRBV6-6 | . | CASSYTEMQNEQFF
TRBV4-1 | . | CASSQGYGLTDEQFF
TRBV27 | . | CASSLLAANEKLFF
TRBV19 | once | CASSIGLGSYNEQFF
TRBV19 | . | CASSIDDRGPYEQYF
TRBV11-2 | . | CASSSAASTDTQYF
TRBV6-2/TRBV6-3 | . | CASSSVVIYEQYF
TRBV6-5 | few | CATSDARPNEKLFF
TRBV20-1 | . | CSARGTTWTYEFF
TRBV6-5 | few | CASSYGETSGTDTQYF
TRBV5-6 | . | CASSLGQGWETQHF
TRBV29-1 | . | CSVADGSNQPQHF
TRBV6-1 | . | CASSDLGGPGYTF
TRBV20-1 | . | CSAGDTPYEQYF
TRBV11-1 | many | CASSLEGGLTDTQYF
TRBV6-8 | . | CASSYGGGISWETQYF
TRBV24-1 | . | CATSSPYGGNEQFF
TRBV6-1 | . | CASRKQGEYTEAFF
TRBV27 | . | CASSLGGTILNEQLF
TRBV7-9 | few | CASSPIPSHGYTF
TRBV18 | . | CASSSRTYDNSGANVLTF
TRBV11-2 | . | CASSLWTGTNTGELFF
TRBV7-6 | few | CASKATPLQETQYF
TRBV2 | . | CASSGTRRAAKNIQYF
TRBV27 | . | CASSFRTGVYEQYF
TRBV6-6 | . | CASSLLGAGGDTQYF
TRBV6-1 | . | CASSDVAGASYEQYF
TRBV6-5 | few | CASSYSGLGVTGELFF
TRBV4-1 | few | CASSPRQAEADTQYF
TRBV19 | few | CASSPRDATVEAFF